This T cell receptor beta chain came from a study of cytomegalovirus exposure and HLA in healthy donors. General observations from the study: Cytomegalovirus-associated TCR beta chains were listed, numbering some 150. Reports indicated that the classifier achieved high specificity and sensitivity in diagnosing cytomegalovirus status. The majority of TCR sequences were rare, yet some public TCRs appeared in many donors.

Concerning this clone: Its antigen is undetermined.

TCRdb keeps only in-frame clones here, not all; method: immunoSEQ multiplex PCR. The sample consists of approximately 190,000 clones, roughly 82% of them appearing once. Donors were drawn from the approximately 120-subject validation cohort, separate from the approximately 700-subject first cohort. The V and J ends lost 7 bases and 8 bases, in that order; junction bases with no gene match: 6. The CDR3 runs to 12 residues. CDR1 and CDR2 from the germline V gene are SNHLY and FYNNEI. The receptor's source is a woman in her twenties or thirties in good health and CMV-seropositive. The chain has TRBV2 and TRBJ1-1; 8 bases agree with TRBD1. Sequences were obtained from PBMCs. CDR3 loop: CASNLDRGEAFF. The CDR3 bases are TGTGCCAGCAACCTCGACAGGGGAGAAGCTTTCTTT.